This T cell receptor (beta chain) stems from a study of regulatory T cells in long-lasting Graves disease. Study details: Over 5 years of antithyroid drugs plus positive TSH receptor antibodies defined persistent Graves' disease. Whole-study results and caveats: Shared public clonotypes totalled over 2,500 in persistent patients, compared with about 990 in new patients. Graves' patients with persistent disease showed TCR diversity lower than patients newly diagnosed.

Arm-PCR of CDR3 regions with iRepertoire HTBI primers generated TCR beta libraries. TCRdb independently ran MiXCR on the multiplex PCR reads; one entry per CDR3 protein. The sample holds roughly 500,000 distinct CDR3 sequences; around 20% are singletons and the top ten take over 7.5%. Specified time point: persistent/refractory GD, antithyroid drugs over 5 years with positive TRAb. Isolated PBMC RNA provided the starting material for the TCR library. The trim removed 5 bases at V and 4 bases at J, leaving 7 bases unmatched. This CDR3 contains 14 residues. The germline gives CDR1 ENHRY, CDR2 SYGVKD. This clonotype was seen a few times. The antigen remains undetermined.

This specimen consisted of peripheral blood mononuclear cells (PBMCs), obtained when the disease was refractory, from a patient treated with antithyroid drugs. The V gene is TRBV10-3, the J gene TRBJ2-7; 8 nucleotides agree with TRBD2. The sequence came from a female donor with Graves disease. The CDR3 DNA follows: TGTGCCATCAGTTCCGGGACTAGGATGTACGAGCAGTACTTC. Encoded protein: CAISSGTRMYEQYF.